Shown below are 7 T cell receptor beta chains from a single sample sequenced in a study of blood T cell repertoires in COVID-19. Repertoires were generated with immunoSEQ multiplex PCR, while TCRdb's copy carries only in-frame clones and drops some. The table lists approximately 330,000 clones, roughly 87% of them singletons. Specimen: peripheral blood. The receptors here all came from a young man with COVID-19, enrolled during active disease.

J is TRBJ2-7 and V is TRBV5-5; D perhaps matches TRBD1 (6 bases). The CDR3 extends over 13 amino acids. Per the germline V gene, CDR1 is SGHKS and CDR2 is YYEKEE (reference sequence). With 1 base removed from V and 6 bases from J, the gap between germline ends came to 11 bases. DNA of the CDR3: TGTGCCAGCAGCTTGTGGCAGGGGAGCGAGCAGTACTTC. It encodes CASSLWQGSEQYF.

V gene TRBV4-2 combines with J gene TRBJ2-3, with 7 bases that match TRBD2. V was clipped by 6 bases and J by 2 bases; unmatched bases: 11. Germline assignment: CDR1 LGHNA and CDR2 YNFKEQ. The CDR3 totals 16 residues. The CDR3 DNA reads TGTGCCAGCAGTTGGGCGGGAGACTCTATCACAGATACGCAGTATTTT. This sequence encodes CASSWAGDSITDTQYF.

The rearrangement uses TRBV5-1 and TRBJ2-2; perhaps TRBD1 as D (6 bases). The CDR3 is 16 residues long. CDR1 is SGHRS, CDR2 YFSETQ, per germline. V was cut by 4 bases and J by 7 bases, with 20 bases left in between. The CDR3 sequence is CASSPDRIRAGGELFF. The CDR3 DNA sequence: TGCGCCAGCAGCCCCGACAGGATTCGTGCCGGCGGGGAGCTGTTTTTT.

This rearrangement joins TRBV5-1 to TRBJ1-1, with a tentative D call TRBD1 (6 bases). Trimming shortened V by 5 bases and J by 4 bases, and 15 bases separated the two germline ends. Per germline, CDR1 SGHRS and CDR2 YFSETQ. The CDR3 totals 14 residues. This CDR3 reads CASRKTGGSTEAFF. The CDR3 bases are TGCGCCAGCAGAAAGACAGGTGGAAGCACTGAAGCTTTCTTT.

The CDR3 is CASSTGESGGIRWETQYF. The CDR3 DNA follows: TGTGCCAGCAGTACCGGGGAGAGCGGGGGGATCCGGTGGGAGACCCAGTACTTC. V is TRBV6-2 or TRBV6-3 and J is TRBJ2-5; 9 nucleotides line up with TRBD2. In germline, CDR1 is MNHEY, CDR2 SVGEGT. This CDR3 contains 18 residues. V shed 5 bases, J shed 5 bases, and the junction held 18 bases outside the gene matches.

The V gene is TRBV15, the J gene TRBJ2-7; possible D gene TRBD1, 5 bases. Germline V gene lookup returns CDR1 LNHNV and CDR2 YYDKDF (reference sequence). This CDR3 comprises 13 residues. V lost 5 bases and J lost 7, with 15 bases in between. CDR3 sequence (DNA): TGTGCCACCAGCTCCCCCCAGGGTGAAGAGCAGTACTTC. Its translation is CATSSPQGEEQYF.

The DNA of the CDR3 is TGTGCCAGCAGTGACTGGGGGCGGGCTGATGAGCAGTTCTTC. Translating it yields CASSDWGRADEQFF. The rearrangement links TRBV2 to TRBJ2-1; TRBD1 might be the D (6 bases). Looked up from germline, CDR1 is SNHLY and CDR2 is FYNNEI. Between the trimmed V and J ends, which lost 3 bases and 8 bases, there was a span of 14 bases. The CDR3 totals 14 residues.